This T cell receptor beta chain was sequenced in a study of CXCR3-negative and CXCR3-positive naive CD8 T cells. About the study: There were approximately 150 million TRB reads altogether, and each library had about 1.5 +/- 0.3 million of them.

Study-wide results and caveats: Higher TRB CDR3 hydrophobicity marked CXCR3-positive naive cells relative to CXCR3-negative naive cells. The naive subsets expressed comparable surface CD5, and the authors inferred TCR strength from TRB CDR3 properties.

Naive CD8+ T cells carried a CD45RO-CCR7+CD27+CD95- phenotype. Points on this clonotype: What it binds is unknown.

Germline V gene lookup returns CDR1 SEHNR and CDR2 FQNEAQ (reference sequence). The CDR3 has 13 residues. With UMI labels, 5' RACE was used to prepare the TRB cDNA libraries. TCRdb reanalyzed the 5' RACE reads, giving one entry per CDR3 protein sequence and no DNA. This sample contains fewer than 90,000 distinct CDR3 sequences. The specimen was naive CXCR3+ CD8+ T cells from blood. Subset noted: CD45RO-CCR7+CD27+CD95- naive CD8+ T cells expressing CXCR3 (TNR3+). The clonotype was recovered from a human donor in good health. Some clones in this sample may be carry-over from other donors' samples. V usage is TRBV7-9 and J usage is TRBJ2-7; TCRdb's D call of TRBD1 is untestable without DNA. The CDR3 sequence is CASTLGRGVEQYF.